Shown below are 4 T cell receptor beta chains from a single sample sequenced in a study of early T cells in non-severe SARS-CoV-2 infection (dated by TCRdb to the early 2020s). Library preparation was by 5' RACE. TCRdb lists the instrument as NextSeq 500. Using fastp at Q25 and MiXCR, TCRdb reprocessed the public reads and kept productive beta chains. Every distinct CDR3 protein forms one entry, paired with its most common genes and DNA. The sample includes 43,000 or so distinct CDR3 sequences, with less than 8.5% observed a single time. Of the sample, around 7.9% falls within the top ten clones. The source material was whole blood. These receptors all come from an adult who was a healthcare worker with PCR-confirmed SARS-CoV-2 infection or an uninfected control (not recorded which).

The chain uses TRBV7-6 and TRBJ2-7, with a tentative D call TRBD1 (5 bases). Germline-derived CDR1 and CDR2 are SGHVS and FNYEAQ. V dropped 7 bases and J dropped 2 bases, with 15 bases sitting between them. The CDR3 loop spans 14 amino acids. CDR3 nucleotide sequence: TGTGCCAGCAAGCTTGAGTGGGGCGCCTACGAGCAGTACTTC. Translating it yields CASKLEWGAYEQYF.

This sequence joins TRBV12-3 or TRBV12-4 and TRBJ2-5; 13 bases line up with TRBD2. V gave up 4 bases and J gave up 8 bases; unmatched junction bases: 13. The CDR3 has 17 residues. Written as DNA, the CDR3 is TGTGCCAGCAGTTCCTCCGGGACTAGCGGGGTAGGAGAAACCCAGTACTTC. This gives the protein CASSSSGTSGVGETQYF.

In this sample, this clonotype turned up many times. The chain has TRBV6-2 or TRBV6-3 and TRBJ2-3, with D unclear. This CDR3 has 16 amino acids. V was clipped by 7 bases and J by 5 bases, with 22 bases between them. Germline V gene data show CDR1 as MNHEY and CDR2 as SVGEGT. The CDR3 DNA sequence: TGTGCCAGCACCACCGGACCCACGAGGATTGGAGATACGCAGTATTTT. Translation: CASTTGPTRIGDTQYF.

The V call is TRBV30, the J call TRBJ1-2, with unresolved D. Germline assignment: CDR1 GTSNPN and CDR2 SVGIG (reference sequence). The CDR3 sequence is 12 residues long. V was pared by 0 bases and J by 6 bases, with 8 bases between. The CDR3 here is CAWSVRANGYTF. The CDR3 region has the DNA TGTGCCTGGAGTGTGAGGGCGAATGGCTACACCTTC.